The next 21 T cell receptor beta chains were all read from a single sample in a study of blood T cell repertoires in COVID-19. The table came from immunoSEQ multiplex PCR; TCRdb's copy has only in-frame clones and leaves some out. This sample has just under 300,000 clones, with more than 85% found just once. Input material: peripheral blood. These receptors were collected from a man between 65 and 80 years old with acute or convalescent COVID-19.

The V call is TRBV27, the J call TRBJ2-3; possibly TRBD1 for D (5 bases). The V and J ends lost 6 bases and 4 bases respectively, with 20 bases between them. This CDR3 is built from 16 residues. CDR1 and CDR2 (germline): MNHEY, SMNVEV (reference sequence). For the CDR3, the DNA is TGTGCCAGCAGGGGGCTCGGCCGATTCGTCCCAGATACGCAGTATTTT. Translated, it gives CASRGLGRFVPDTQYF.

V is TRBV28 and J is TRBJ1-5, with TRBD1 matching 8 bases. Looked up from germline, CDR1 is MDHEN and CDR2 is SYDVKM. This CDR3 spans 15 amino acids. Trimming cost V 6 bases and J 2 bases; bases outside gene matches: 6. CDR3 sequence reads: CASRRTGYGNQPQHF. CDR3 in DNA: TGTGCCAGCAGGAGGACAGGGTACGGCAATCAGCCCCAGCATTTT.

The chain joins TRBV5-8 to TRBJ2-2, with D uncertain. The V gene lost 3 bases and the J gene lost 3 bases, with 6 bases spanning the gap. CDR3 length: 13 residues. CDR1 and CDR2 from the germline V gene are SGHTS and YDEGEE. Here the CDR3 reads CASSYRDTGELFF. The CDR3 bases are TGTGCCAGCAGCTACAGAGACACCGGGGAGCTGTTTTTT.

This clone was observed a few times. CDR3 in DNA: TGTGCCAGCAGCTATCCCGGTGACCTCGGGTCACCCCTCCACTTT. Amino acids: CASSYPGDLGSPLHF. The gene calls are TRBV7-2 and TRBJ1-6; D remains ambiguous. Per the germline V gene, CDR1 is SGHTA and CDR2 is FQGNSA. The CDR3 spans 15 residues. V shed 4 bases and J shed 10 bases, with 17 bases lying between them.

With respect to this clone: In the same sample, other DNA sequences code for this CDR3. The rearrangement uses TRBV28 and TRBJ2-3, with 10 positions matching TRBD1. CDR3 length: 13 residues. Germline loops: CDR1 MDHEN, CDR2 SYDVKM. V dropped 5 bases and J dropped 6; count of bases not matched to a gene: 2. In DNA, the CDR3 is TGTGCCAGCAGTCGGACAGGGGGGGATACGCAGTATTTT. Its translation is CASSRTGGDTQYF.

This clone was detected once. The V gene is TRBV7-8, the J gene TRBJ2-6; 7 bases align to TRBD2. This CDR3 region has 16 residues. The junction had 8 bases not matched to a gene; V was cut back by 5 bases and J by 4 bases. CDR1 is SGHVS and CDR2 is FQNEAQ in the germline V gene. CDR3 nucleotides: TGTGCCAGCAGCCTATCTAGCGGCTACGGGGCCAACGTCCTGACTTTC. It specifies CASSLSSGYGANVLTF.

The genes are TRBV1 and TRBJ2-1; no check of the table's D call, TRBD2, against the DNA was made. TRBV1 corresponds to a pseudogene. The CDR3 runs to 16 residues. The CDR3 spells CTSSHLGLDLYNEQFF. The CDR3 region has the DNA TGCACCAGCAGCCATTTGGGACTAGATCTATACAATGAGCAGTTCTTC.

The rearrangement joins TRBV5-4 to TRBJ2-3, with D unresolved. The CDR3 totals 14 residues. The ends were cut back, 1 base at V and 6 bases at J, with 12 bases in the middle. Germline V gene sequence: CDR1 SGHNT, CDR2 YYREEE (reference sequence). CDR3 nucleotides: TGTGCCAGCAGCTTGTATAAGCGCTTGGATACGCAGTATTTT. It encodes CASSLYKRLDTQYF.

The chain combines TRBV5-1 with TRBJ1-1; tentative D call: TRBD1 (5 bases). Trimming stripped 0 bases from V and 2 bases from J, with 11 bases between. The CDR3 contains 15 residues. CDR1 is SGHRS and CDR2 is YFSETQ in the germline V gene. This CDR3 is CASSLEWGGNTEAFF. For the CDR3, the DNA is TGCGCCAGCAGCTTGGAGTGGGGCGGCAACACTGAAGCTTTCTTT.

This clone was detected only once. The genes are TRBV7-9 and TRBJ2-2; 8 nucleotides align to TRBD2. The germline V gene has CDR1 SEHNR and CDR2 FQNEAQ (reference sequence). Trimming removed 1 base from V and 7 bases from J; junction bases left unmatched: 11. The length of the CDR3 is 17 residues. The CDR3 sequence: CASSLEGAGVSGGELFF. DNA for the CDR3: TGTGCCAGCAGCTTAGAAGGAGCGGGAGTCTCGGGCGGGGAGCTGTTTTTT.

V is TRBV5-4 and J is TRBJ2-5, with D maybe TRBD1 (5 bases). V lost 5 bases and J lost 2, with 10 bases in between. The CDR3 contains 13 residues. Germline CDR1 is SGHNT and CDR2 is YYREEE (reference sequence). The CDR3 reads CASRTDPQETQYF. DNA for the CDR3: TGTGCCAGCAGGACAGACCCTCAAGAGACCCAGTACTTC.

This rearrangement joins TRBV19 to TRBJ1-5; D is perhaps TRBD1 (5 bases). Germline CDR1 reads LNHDA; CDR2 reads SQIVND (reference sequence). The V end lost 2 bases, the J end lost 5 bases, and 13 bases lay between the germline ends. The CDR3 spans 15 residues. CDR3 sequence reads: CASSIQGGVDQPQHF. The CDR3, as DNA: TGTGCCAGTAGTATACAGGGTGGTGTGGATCAGCCCCAGCATTTT.

The genes are TRBV19 and TRBJ1-1, with a weak D call TRBD1 (6 bases). Trimming stripped 0 bases from V and 3 bases from J, with 14 bases between. Germline CDR1 and CDR2: LNHDA and SQIVND (reference sequence). The CDR3 spans 16 residues. The CDR3, as DNA: TGTGCCAGTAGTATAGATCGGGGGGCGCCGGACACTGAAGCTTTCTTT. It encodes CASSIDRGAPDTEAFF. The entire variable domain, with the rest obtained from reference TRBV19 and TRBJ1-1, is as follows: DGGITQSPKYLFRKEGQNVTLSCEQNLNHDAMYWYRQDPGQGLRLIYYSQIVNDFQKGDIAEGYSVSREKKESFPLTVTSAQKNPTAFYLCASSIDRGAPDTEAFFGQGTRLTVV.

The gene calls are TRBV5-8 and TRBJ1-4, with D possibly TRBD1 on 5 matching bases. Germline lookup yields CDR1 SGHTS and CDR2 YDEGEE. Between the trimmed V and J ends, which lost 5 bases and 7 bases, there was a span of 18 bases. This CDR3 has 15 residues. The CDR3 coding sequence is TGTGCCAGCAGTTCTGCAGGGAGGAAGGTTGAAAAACTGTTTTTT. Translated, it gives CASSSAGRKVEKLFF.

The rearrangement uses TRBV7-2 and TRBJ2-7, with D tentatively TRBD1 (6 bases). The CDR3 contains 15 residues. V gave up 1 base and J gave up 5 bases, with 15 bases separating them. Germline assignment: CDR1 SGHTA and CDR2 FQGNSA. CDR3 DNA: TGTGCCAGCAGCTTAGGTGGGGGCGGATATAACGAGCAGTACTTC. Its protein product is CASSLGGGGYNEQYF.

The chain carries TRBV7-2 and TRBJ2-7, with D possibly matching TRBD1 (5 bases). Germline V gene sequence: CDR1 SGHTA, CDR2 FQGNSA. The CDR3 totals 13 residues. The V end lost 5 bases, the J end lost 1 base, and 9 bases lay between the germline ends. The CDR3 nucleotides are TGTGCCAGCAGCGTAAAGGGGTCCTACGAGCAGTACTTC. The encoded protein is CASSVKGSYEQYF.

This clone was seen only a few times. The chain combines TRBV2 with TRBJ2-1, with 11 positions matching TRBD2. CDR3 size: 15 residues. CDR1 SNHLY and CDR2 FYNNEI come from the germline V gene. The J segment lost 6 bases and the V segment lost 3 bases, leaving 4 bases of the junction unmatched. The CDR3 DNA reads as TGTGCCAGCAGTGAGGGTAGCGGGAGGGGCAATGAGCAGTTCTTC. Translated, it gives CASSEGSGRGNEQFF.

The chain is built from TRBV7-2 and TRBJ2-3; possibly TRBD2 for D (6 bases). Per the germline V gene, CDR1 is SGHTA and CDR2 is FQGNSA. The V end lost 5 bases, the J end lost 2 bases, and 17 bases lay between the germline ends. The CDR3 runs 16 residues. CDR3: CASSRPMGLYTDTQYF. In DNA, the CDR3 is TGTGCCAGCAGCCGTCCGATGGGACTTTACACAGATACGCAGTATTTT.

This sequence joins TRBV5-5 and TRBJ2-1, with 7 bases fitting TRBD2. Trimming took 2 bases from V and 6 from J; bases not matched to a gene: 2. The length of the CDR3 is 13 residues. In germline, CDR1 is SGHKS, CDR2 YYEKEE (reference sequence). DNA for the CDR3: TGTGCCAGCAGCTTCGGGGGGAGCAATGAGCAGTTCTTC. This encodes CASSFGGSNEQFF.

This clone was counted between two and nine times. V is TRBV2 and J is TRBJ2-7; 12 positions match TRBD2. Germline CDR1 is SNHLY and CDR2 is FYNNEI. The length of the CDR3 is 14 residues. With V trimmed by 7 bases and J by 6 bases, 7 bases remained unmatched. DNA for the CDR3: TGTGCCAGCAATAGACTAGCGGGAGTATCCGAGCAGTACTTC. This translates into CASNRLAGVSEQYF. Looking up the rest from reference TRBV2 and TRBJ2-7 gives the full variable domain: EPEVTQTPSHQVTQMGQEVILRCVPISNHLYFYWYRQILGQKVEFLVSFYNNEISEKSEIFDDQFSVERPDGSNFTLKIRSTKLEDSAMYFCASNRLAGVSEQYFGPGTRLTVT.

The J gene is TRBJ2-6, the V gene TRBV5-1, with 12 bases that match TRBD1. CDR3 length: 17 amino acids. Germline V gene data show CDR1 as SGHRS and CDR2 as YFSETQ. The J segment lost 4 bases and the V segment lost 7 bases, leaving 9 bases of the junction unmatched. CDR3 DNA: TGCGCCAGCCTCCCGGGACAGGGGGCGTGGGGGGCCAACGTCCTGACTTTC. It yields the protein CASLPGQGAWGANVLTF.